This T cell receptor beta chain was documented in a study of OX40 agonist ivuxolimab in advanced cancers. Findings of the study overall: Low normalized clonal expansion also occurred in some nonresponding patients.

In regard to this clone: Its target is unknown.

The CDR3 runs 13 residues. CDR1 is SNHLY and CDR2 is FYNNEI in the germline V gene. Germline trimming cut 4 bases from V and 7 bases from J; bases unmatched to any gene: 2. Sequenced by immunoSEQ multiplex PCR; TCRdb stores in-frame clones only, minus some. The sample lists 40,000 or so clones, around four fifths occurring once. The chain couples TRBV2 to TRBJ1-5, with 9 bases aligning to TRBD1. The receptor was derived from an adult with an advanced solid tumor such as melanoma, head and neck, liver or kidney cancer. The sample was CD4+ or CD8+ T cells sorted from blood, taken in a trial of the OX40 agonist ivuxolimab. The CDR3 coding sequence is TGTGCCAGCAGTGGGACAGGGGACCAGCCCCAGCATTTT. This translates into CASSGTGDQPQHF.